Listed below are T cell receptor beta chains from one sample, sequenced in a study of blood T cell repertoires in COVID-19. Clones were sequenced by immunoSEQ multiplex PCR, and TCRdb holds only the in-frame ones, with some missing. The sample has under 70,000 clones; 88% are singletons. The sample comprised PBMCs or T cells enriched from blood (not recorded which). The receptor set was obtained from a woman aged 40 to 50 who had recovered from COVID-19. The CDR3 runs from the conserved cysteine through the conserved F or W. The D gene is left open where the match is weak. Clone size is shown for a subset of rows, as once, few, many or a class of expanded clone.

CDR3: CASSLWGLAGQETQYF; DNA: TGTGCCAGCAGCTTGTGGGGACTAGCGGGCCAAGAGACCCAGTACTTC; V: TRBV5-4; size: -; D: TRBD2; J: TRBJ2-5
CDR3: CASSLVGASGGPGRYEQYF; DNA: TGTGCCAGCAGCTTAGTTGGGGCTAGCGGGGGGCCAGGGCGCTACGAGCAGTACTTC; V: TRBV13; size: -; D: TRBD2; J: TRBJ2-7
CDR3: CASSRANLDTEAFF; DNA: TGTGCCAGCAGCCGGGCGAACTTAGACACTGAAGCTTTCTTT; V: TRBV14; size: -; D: -; J: TRBJ1-1
CDR3: CASSPPSTEAFF; DNA: TGTGCCAGCAGCCCCCCTAGCACTGAAGCTTTCTTT; V: TRBV9; size: -; D: -; J: TRBJ1-1
CDR3: CASSQDFSEAFF; DNA: TGCGCCAGCAGCCAAGATTTCTCTGAAGCTTTCTTT; V: TRBV4-1; size: -; D: -; J: TRBJ1-1
CDR3: CASSPRGADTQYF; DNA: TGTGCCAGCAGTCCCAGGGGCGCAGATACGCAGTATTTT; V: TRBV11-2; size: -; D: -; J: TRBJ2-3
CDR3: CASSQDQAGGYNSPLHF; DNA: TGCGCCAGCAGCCAAGATCAAGCGGGGGGCTATAATTCACCCCTCCACTTT; V: TRBV4-1; size: few; D: -; J: TRBJ1-6
CDR3: CASSPRGAGGREQYF; DNA: TGTGCCAGCAGCCCCAGGGGAGCCGGTGGTCGCGAGCAGTACTTC; V: TRBV7-6; size: -; D: -; J: TRBJ2-7
CDR3: CAIRPGTGGTGELFF; DNA: TGTGCCATCAGGCCCGGGACAGGGGGTACCGGGGAGCTGTTTTTT; V: TRBV10-3; size: -; D: TRBD1; J: TRBJ2-2
CDR3: CASSSGQANTGELFF; DNA: TGTGCCAGCAGCTCGGGACAGGCGAACACCGGGGAGCTGTTTTTT; V: TRBV5-4; size: few; D: TRBD1; J: TRBJ2-2
CDR3: CASSPLPDITGNTIYF; DNA: TGTGCCAGCAGCCCCCTGCCAGATATCACTGGAAACACCATATATTTT; V: TRBV9; size: -; D: -; J: TRBJ1-3
CDR3: CAISERGQGNYGYTF; DNA: TGTGCCATCAGTGAGAGGGGGCAGGGTAACTATGGCTACACCTTC; V: TRBV10-3; size: -; D: TRBD1; J: TRBJ1-2
CDR3: CASSGGRLNTEAFF; DNA: TGTGCCAGCAGCGGAGGACGGTTGAACACTGAAGCTTTCTTT; V: TRBV7-2; size: -; D: -; J: TRBJ1-1
CDR3: CASSHFGEYRGLDRTTNYGYTF; DNA: TGTGCCAGCAGCCATTTTGGAGAATACAGGGGGCTAGACAGAACGACTAACTATGGCTACACCTTC; V: TRBV21-1; size: -; D: -; J: TRBJ1-2
CDR3: CASSYLLGGTYTGELFF; DNA: TGTGCCAGCAGTTACCTACTCGGGGGGACCTACACCGGGGAGCTGTTTTTT; V: TRBV6-2/TRBV6-3; size: -; D: TRBD2; J: TRBJ2-2
CDR3: CASSFSDTSSGNTIYF; DNA: TGTGCCAGCAGCTTCAGTGACACGAGCTCTGGAAACACCATATATTTT; V: TRBV7-6; size: -; D: -; J: TRBJ1-3